This TCR beta chain was profiled in a study of human T cells and chemical hapten exposure. Time point of the sample: pre-sensitization, week 0. Stated treatment: therapeutic diphenylcyclopropenone sensitization with weekly scalp DPC. Each CDR3 protein is one row after TCRdb ran MiXCR on the RACE reads. The sample gives 250,000 or so distinct CDR3 sequences, almost 8% of which show up once; 0.9% to 1.5% is in the top ten. The CDR3 runs to 15 residues. Germline V lookup: CDR1 SGHTA, CDR2 FQGNSA. V lost 4 bases to trimming and J lost 4 bases; unmatched junction nucleotides: 8. The V call is TRBV7-2, the J call TRBJ2-5; 8 bases are a match to TRBD2. The starting material was whole blood, obtained in connection with sensitization to the hapten diphenylcyclopropenone (DPC). The TCR sequence derives from a man in his late teens or twenties with alopecia areata. Some clones in this sample may be carry-over from other donors' samples. CDR3 DNA sequence: TGTGCCAGCAGCTACCAGCGGGGGAGCGGAGAGACCCAGTACTTC. Protein: CASSYQRGSGETQYF. Complete variable domain (other parts from reference TRBV7-2 and TRBJ2-5): GAGVSQSPSNKVTEKGKDVELRCDPISGHTALYWYRQSLGQGLEFLIYFQGNSAPDKSGLPSDRFSAERTGGSVSTLTIQRTQQEDSAVYLCASSYQRGSGETQYFGPGTRLLVL.